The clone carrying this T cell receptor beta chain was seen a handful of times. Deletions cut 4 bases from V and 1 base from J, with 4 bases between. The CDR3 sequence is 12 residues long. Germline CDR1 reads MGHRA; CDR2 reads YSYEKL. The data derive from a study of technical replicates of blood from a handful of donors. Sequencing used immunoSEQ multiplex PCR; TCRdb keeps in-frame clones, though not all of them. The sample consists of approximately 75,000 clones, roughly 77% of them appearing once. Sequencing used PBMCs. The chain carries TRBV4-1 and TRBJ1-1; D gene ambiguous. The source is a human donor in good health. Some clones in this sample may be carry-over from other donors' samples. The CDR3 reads CASSPGNTEAFF. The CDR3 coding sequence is TGCGCCAGCAGCCCAGGGAACACTGAAGCTTTCTTT.